The present T cell receptor (beta chain) was sequenced within a study of cytomegalovirus exposure and HLA in healthy donors. Study-wide results and caveats: For cytomegalovirus status, the classifier reportedly gave diagnoses with high specificity and sensitivity. The study listed some 160 cytomegalovirus-associated TCR beta chains.

The protocol was immunoSEQ multiplex PCR, while the TCRdb copy is restricted to in-frame clones and leaves out a portion. Of about 73,000 clones in the sample, 85% to 95% were seen once. The table lists this clone with a count of one. Its antigen remains unknown. The ends were cut back, 6 bases at V and 7 bases at J, with 18 bases in the middle. In germline, CDR1 is MNHEY, CDR2 SVGAGI. The CDR3 is 15 residues long. The genes are TRBV6-5 and TRBJ1-4; no definite D call. The sequenced material came from PBMCs. The receptor comes from a man between 18 and 29 years old in good health and CMV-seronegative. DNA of the CDR3: TGTGCCAGCAGGGAGTGGGCATCAGAGGGTGAAAAACTGTTTTTT. Its translation is CASREWASEGEKLFF.